Each of the 24 T cell receptor beta chains below was sequenced from the same sample in a study of T cells in tumors after PD-1 blockade. The data were produced by immunoSEQ multiplex PCR, yet TCRdb's version contains in-frame clones alone and is incomplete. The sample has fewer than 9,500 clones, approximately 67% seen once. The source was tumor tissue, collected after anti-PD-1 treatment. The receptors were gathered from a human donor with basal cell carcinoma.

The chain carries TRBV6-5 and TRBJ1-4; no clear D gene. The V end was cut by 6 bases, the J end by 3 bases, with 8 bases between. Germline CDR1 is MNHEY and CDR2 is SVGAGI. The CDR3 runs to 13 residues. The CDR3 is CASRTRPNEKLFF. The CDR3 DNA is TGTGCCAGCAGAACAAGGCCTAATGAAAAACTGTTTTTT.

The chain uses TRBV5-1 and TRBJ1-4; the D is unclear. The V end was cut by 3 bases, the J end by 0 bases, with 9 bases between. This CDR3 has 15 amino acids. CDR1 SGHRS and CDR2 YFSETQ come from the germline V gene. The CDR3 coding sequence is TGCGCCAGCAGCTCCACATCCGCAACTAATGAAAAACTGTTTTTT. This codes for CASSSTSATNEKLFF.

J is TRBJ2-5 and V is TRBV7-9, with D possibly called TRBD1 or TRBD2 (5 bases each). CDR1 and CDR2 (germline): SEHNR, FQNEAQ (reference sequence). V was clipped by 7 bases and J by 3 bases, with 27 bases between them. The CDR3 covers 18 residues. In DNA form, the CDR3 reads TGTGCCAGCAACGTTTTTCCAGACAGAGGGCTTTACAAAGAGACCCAGTACTTC. It translates to CASNVFPDRGLYKETQYF.

This chain joins TRBV29-1 and TRBJ2-7; tentatively, D is TRBD2 (5 bases). Germline loops: CDR1 SQVTM, CDR2 ANQGSEA. Trimming cost V 2 bases and J 7 bases, with 15 bases left between them. There are 13 residues in the CDR3. The CDR3 sequence: CSVEILQPGEQYF. The CDR3 DNA sequence: TGCAGCGTTGAAATCCTCCAGCCGGGGGAGCAGTACTTC.

The genes are TRBV2 and TRBJ1-6; maybe TRBD1 (5 bases). The CDR3 loop spans 15 amino acids. CDR1 is SNHLY and CDR2 is FYNNEI in the germline V gene. V lost 0 bases and J lost 10, with 13 bases in between. The CDR3 sequence is CASSEALGGRSPLHF. CDR3 in DNA: TGTGCCAGCAGTGAAGCGCTTGGGGGGAGGTCACCCCTCCACTTT. The whole variable domain, remainder taken from reference TRBV2 and TRBJ1-6, is EPEVTQTPSHQVTQMGQEVILRCVPISNHLYFYWYRQILGQKVEFLVSFYNNEISEKSEIFDDQFSVERPDGSNFTLKIRSTKLEDSAMYFCASSEALGGRSPLHFGNGTRLTVT.

The rearrangement joins TRBV7-3 to TRBJ2-6; D is ambiguous. Germline V gene lookup returns CDR1 SGHTA and CDR2 FQGTGA. V lost 1 base and J 0 bases, leaving 7 bases between the germline ends. There are 16 residues in the CDR3. CDR3 sequence (DNA): TGTGCCAGCAGCTTAATGGCAGGCTCTGGGGCCAACGTCCTGACTTTC. It encodes CASSLMAGSGANVLTF. Supplemented by reference TRBV7-3 and TRBJ2-6, the full variable domain reads GAGVSQTPSNKVTEKGKYVELRCDPISGHTALYWYRQSLGQGPEFLIYFQGTGAADDSGLPNDRFFAVRPEGSVSTLKIQRTERGDSAVYLCASSLMAGSGANVLTFGAGSRLTVL.

In its sample, this clone ranks as medium-sized (0.01 to 0.1%). This rearrangement joins TRBV6-2 or TRBV6-3 to TRBJ2-1; weak D call: TRBD1 (5 bases). The CDR3 is 15 residues long. The germline CDR1 and CDR2 sequences are MNHEY and SVGEGT. V gave up 2 bases and J gave up 2 bases, with 10 bases separating them. CDR3 sequence: CASSYGQGAYNEQFF. The CDR3 DNA reads TGTGCCAGCAGTTACGGGCAGGGTGCCTACAATGAGCAGTTCTTC.

The V call is TRBV18, the J call TRBJ2-2; TRBD2 aligns across 8 bases. Germline CDR1 and CDR2: KGHSH and LQKENI. CDR3 length: 17 amino acids. Germline trimming cut 3 bases from V and 4 bases from J; bases unmatched to any gene: 10. The CDR3 here is CASSPNWGLAGTGELFF. In DNA, the CDR3 is TGTGCCAGCTCACCGAACTGGGGGCTAGCGGGCACCGGGGAGCTGTTTTTT.

V usage is TRBV5-4 and J usage is TRBJ1-1; D not certain. The CDR3 is made up of 14 amino acids. V lost 3 bases, J lost 4 bases, and 13 bases lay in between. Germline lookup yields CDR1 SGHNT and CDR2 YYREEE (reference sequence). CDR3 nucleotide sequence: TGTGCCAGCAGCTCCAAACCAATGGCCACTGAAGCTTTCTTT. This codes for CASSSKPMATEAFF.

V is TRBV5-1 and J is TRBJ2-7; TRBD1 matches 7 bases. V shed 0 bases and J 1 base; nucleotides not matched to a gene: 4. Germline values: CDR1 SGHRS, CDR2 YFSETQ. There are 15 residues in the CDR3. CDR3 sequence: CASSLETGKSYEQYF. The CDR3 coding sequence is TGCGCCAGCAGCTTGGAGACAGGGAAATCCTACGAGCAGTACTTC.

J is TRBJ2-1 and V is TRBV5-1, with a tentative D call TRBD1 (5 bases). The CDR3 consists of 13 residues. Trimming removed 0 bases from V and 7 bases from J, with 8 bases in between. The germline gives CDR1 SGHRS, CDR2 YFSETQ. The CDR3 bases are TGCGCCAGCAGCTTGGGGACAACAAATGAGCAGTTCTTC. Translating gives CASSLGTTNEQFF.

A few counts support this clone. This chain connects TRBV5-4 to TRBJ1-2; 10 nucleotides line up with TRBD1. Germline V lookup: CDR1 SGHNT, CDR2 YYREEE (reference sequence). The CDR3 consists of 18 residues. Losses at the gene ends were 4 bases for V and 7 bases for J; bases not matched to a gene: 19. Here the CDR3 DNA reads TGTGCCAGCAGCCGACCCGGGACAGGGGAACTATGGTTGTCTGGCTACACCTTC. This sequence encodes CASSRPGTGELWLSGYTF.

The rearrangement links TRBV3-1 (or the pseudogene TRBV3-2) to TRBJ2-7; D may be TRBD2 (5 bases). V lost 1 base and J 12 bases, leaving 13 bases between the germline ends. CDR1 LGHDT and CDR2 YNNKEL come from the germline V gene (reference sequence). The CDR3 contains 12 residues. The DNA of the CDR3 is TGTGCCAGCAGCCAAGTCACGGGGTATCTGTACTTC. Amino acids: CASSQVTGYLYF.

The count of this clone is one. The rearrangement links TRBV5-6 to TRBJ2-7; 11 bases are shared with TRBD2. CDR1 is SGHDT and CDR2 is YYEEEE in the germline V gene. The V and J ends lost 4 bases and 4 bases, in that order; junction bases with no gene match: 16. This CDR3 has 18 residues. In nucleotides, the CDR3 is TGTGCCAGCAGCGAATACAGGAATCCGGGACTAGCGGATTACGAGCAGTACTTC. Translation gives CASSEYRNPGLADYEQYF.

The rearrangement uses TRBV5-5 and TRBJ2-3, with D tentatively TRBD2 (5 bases). Germline V gene data show CDR1 as SGHKS and CDR2 as YYEKEE (reference sequence). The CDR3 contains 16 residues. The germline V and J ends were trimmed by 2 bases and 0 bases, with 13 bases remaining between them. In DNA form, the CDR3 reads TGTGCCAGCAGCTTCTTAGGGAGATCAAGCACAGATACGCAGTATTTT. Encoded protein: CASSFLGRSSTDTQYF.

This clone was recorded a few times. The rearrangement links TRBV5-1 to TRBJ1-5; the D gene is possibly TRBD1 (5 bases). V was shortened by 4 bases and J by 5 bases, with 10 bases between the two germline ends. The germline V gene encodes CDR1 SGHRS and CDR2 YFSETQ. The CDR3 is 13 amino acids. In DNA, the CDR3 is TGCGCCAGCAGCCGGGGCTTGGATCAGCCCCAGCATTTT. Translation gives CASSRGLDQPQHF.

The chain has TRBV2 and TRBJ2-2, with 7 bases that match TRBD2. V shed 8 bases, J shed 3 bases, and the junction held 6 bases outside the gene matches. There are 14 residues in the CDR3. The V gene's germline CDR1 is SNHLY and CDR2 FYNNEI. The CDR3 reads CASAREADTGELFF. In DNA, the CDR3 is TGTGCCAGCGCTCGGGAGGCGGACACCGGGGAGCTGTTTTTT.

The rearrangement uses TRBV5-1 and TRBJ2-1, with TRBD2 as a possible D gene (5 bases). The germline gives CDR1 SGHRS, CDR2 YFSETQ. The CDR3 is 14 amino acids. Trimming stripped 0 bases from V and 8 bases from J, with 12 bases between. CDR3 sequence reads: CASSLASGIDEQFF. In DNA, the CDR3 is TGCGCCAGCAGCTTGGCGTCGGGGATCGATGAGCAGTTCTTC.

The V and J genes are TRBV5-4 and TRBJ2-3; the D is unclear. The germline CDR1 and CDR2 sequences are SGHNT and YYREEE (reference sequence). V was trimmed by 0 bases and J by 4 bases, leaving 3 bases between them. The CDR3 length is 12 residues. CDR3 DNA: TGTGCCAGCAGCTTGGCCTCAGATACGCAGTATTTT. This sequence encodes CASSLASDTQYF.

The genes are TRBV7-2 and TRBJ1-5, with D perhaps matching TRBD1 (6 bases). The germline gives CDR1 SGHTA, CDR2 FQGNSA. V was shortened by 7 bases and J by 6 bases, with 16 bases between the two germline ends. The length of the CDR3 is 14 residues. CDR3 region: CASTPSGGPQPQHF. The CDR3 DNA follows: TGTGCCAGCACCCCGAGTGGGGGGCCTCAGCCCCAGCATTTT.

There are a few counts of this clone. The chain links TRBV12-3 or TRBV12-4 to TRBJ1-1; unclear D gene. Trimming pared 1 base from V and 0 bases from J, leaving 3 bases between. The CDR3 contains 13 residues. CDR3 protein: CASSLVMNTEAFF. Written as DNA, the CDR3 is TGTGCCAGCAGTTTAGTCATGAACACTGAAGCTTTCTTT.

The chain has TRBV4-2 and TRBJ2-5; 9 bases match TRBD2. The length of the CDR3 is 19 residues. J was trimmed by 5 bases and V by 4 bases; bases with no gene match: 20. CDR1 and CDR2 (germline): LGHNA, YNFKEQ. CDR3 loop: CASSLSFSGSLRQAETQYF. Written as DNA, the CDR3 is TGTGCCAGCAGCCTCAGCTTTAGCGGGAGTCTACGGCAAGCGGAGACCCAGTACTTC.

The chain employs TRBV27 and TRBJ2-5; 8 positions match TRBD2. J lost 5 bases, V lost 3 bases, and 11 bases had no gene match. CDR1 is MNHEY and CDR2 is SMNVEV in the germline V gene (reference sequence). The CDR3 has 16 residues. The chain's CDR3 is CASSFSGTRGGETQYF. DNA of the CDR3: TGTGCCAGCAGTTTTTCTGGGACTAGGGGAGGGGAGACCCAGTACTTC.

This chain uses TRBV5-3 with TRBJ1-5; D is undetermined. TRBV5-3 is marked as an open reading frame, function uncertain. The CDR3 extends over 15 amino acids. V was cut by 0 bases and J by 0 bases, with 7 bases left in between. The CDR3 nucleotides read TGTGCCAGAAGCTTGGTCAGATATAGCAATCAGCCCCAGCATTTT. Its protein is CARSLVRYSNQPQHF.